Below, 29 T cell receptor beta chains from the same sample are listed, as sequenced in a study of vaccination effects on CD4 cells after COVID-19. Sequencing used immunoSEQ multiplex PCR; TCRdb keeps in-frame clones, though not all of them. The profile covers 20,000 to 25,000 clones, with around 72% appearing a single time and 9.1% taken by the ten largest. Their antigen targets remain unknown. The ViraFEST assay expanded antigen-specific CD4+ T cells with viral peptide pools before sequencing. CD4+ T cell isolation took place after 10 days of culture. Prior SARS-CoV-2 infection was absent in the vaccine recipients, as shown by negative nucleocapsid antibodies. The material sequenced was CD4+ T cells from PBMCs cultured with HCoV-NL63 spike peptides, taken before COVID-19 vaccination. The receptors were sampled from a human donor who received a COVID-19 vaccine.

The genes are TRBV7-9 and TRBJ2-1; D might be TRBD1 or TRBD2, each matching 5 bases. Germline CDR1 and CDR2: SEHNR and FQNEAQ (reference sequence). The CDR3 covers 15 residues. The V end lost 6 bases, the J end lost 1 base, and 13 bases lay between the germline ends. For the CDR3, the DNA is TGTGCCAGCAGTTGGGACGCTCCTTCCTACAATGAGCAGTTCTTC. As protein: CASSWDAPSYNEQFF.

The chain links TRBV5-1 to TRBJ2-1; D not resolved. The germline V gene encodes CDR1 SGHRS and CDR2 YFSETQ. The CDR3 runs to 13 residues. The ends were cut back, 0 bases at V and 9 bases at J, with 10 bases in the middle. The CDR3, as DNA: TGCGCCAGCAGCTTGGCCGAAGGAGCTGAGCAGTTCTTC. Protein: CASSLAEGAEQFF.

The V gene is TRBV19, the J gene TRBJ2-5; D might be TRBD1 (5 bases). CDR1 and CDR2 from the germline V gene are LNHDA and SQIVND (reference sequence). V lost 2 bases, J lost 5 bases, and 12 bases lay in between. The CDR3 totals 14 residues. The CDR3 loop is CASSISGNYETQYF. CDR3 in DNA: TGTGCCAGTAGTATATCAGGGAATTACGAGACCCAGTACTTC. Variable domain in full (rest from reference TRBV19 and TRBJ2-5): DGGITQSPKYLFRKEGQNVTLSCEQNLNHDAMYWYRQDPGQGLRLIYYSQIVNDFQKGDIAEGYSVSREKKESFPLTVTSAQKNPTAFYLCASSISGNYETQYFGPGTRLLVL.

The genes are TRBV4-1 and TRBJ2-7, with D perhaps TRBD1 (6 bases). The germline gives CDR1 MGHRA, CDR2 YSYEKL. V lost 2 bases to trimming and J lost 3 bases, with 8 bases between them. There are 13 residues in the CDR3. The CDR3 nucleotides are TGCGCCAGCAGCCAATCGGACAGCTACGAGCAGTACTTC. Translation gives CASSQSDSYEQYF.

This chain uses TRBV18 with TRBJ2-1, with 11 bases lining up with TRBD2. There are 13 residues in the CDR3. The V and J ends lost 5 bases and 16 bases, in that order; junction bases with no gene match: 10. The germline gives CDR1 KGHSH, CDR2 LQKENI. The CDR3 nucleotides are TGTGCCAGCTCAACACTAGCGGGAGTTGTCCACTTCTTC. This codes for CASSTLAGVVHFF.

In this sample, this clone turned up a few times. The chain links TRBV7-9 to TRBJ2-5; weak D call: TRBD2 (5 bases). Germline V gene sequence: CDR1 SEHNR, CDR2 FQNEAQ (reference sequence). Trimming removed 5 bases at V and 4 bases at J, with 14 bases between. CDR3 length: 14 residues. Written as DNA, the CDR3 is TGTGCCAGCAGCCGAAGGGTCGAGGGAGAGACCCAGTACTTC. Encoded protein: CASSRRVEGETQYF.

This clone appeared a single time. This sequence joins TRBV3-1 (or the pseudogene TRBV3-2) and TRBJ2-2; D is perhaps TRBD2 (6 bases). Trimming cost V 4 bases and J 4 bases, with 16 bases left between them. The CDR3 extends over 16 amino acids. Germline V gene sequence: CDR1 LGHDT, CDR2 YNNKEL (reference sequence). CDR3: CASSLLKRAGTGELFF. The DNA of the CDR3 is TGTGCCAGCAGCCTCCTTAAGCGGGCGGGCACCGGGGAGCTGTTTTTT.

DNA of the CDR3: TGTGCCAGCAGCCGTTATGAGTATGGCTACACCTTC. Translation gives CASSRYEYGYTF. The chain is built from TRBV11-2 and TRBJ1-2, with D unresolved. V was pared by 5 bases and J by 5 bases, with 9 bases between. This CDR3 region has 12 residues. CDR1 and CDR2 (germline): SGHAT, FQNNGV.

V and J are TRBV6-6 and TRBJ1-2, with D possibly TRBD1 on 5 matching bases. V lost 0 bases, J lost 8 bases, and 13 bases lay in between. Germline values: CDR1 MNHNY, CDR2 SVGAGI (reference sequence). This CDR3 contains 14 residues. The CDR3 sequence is CASSYSSGQGGYTF. The CDR3 bases are TGTGCCAGCAGTTACTCATCTGGGCAGGGAGGCTACACCTTC.

The chain couples TRBV10-3 to TRBJ1-1; 7 bases align to TRBD1. With V trimmed by 2 bases and J by 1 base, 7 bases remained unmatched. The germline CDR1 and CDR2 sequences are ENHRY and SYGVKD. This CDR3 has 16 amino acids. The CDR3 sequence is CAISETGTATNTEAFF. The CDR3 DNA reads as TGTGCCATCAGTGAGACCGGGACAGCCACGAACACTGAAGCTTTCTTT.

The V call is TRBV7-2, the J call TRBJ1-4; D is unclear. CDR1 is SGHTA, CDR2 FQGNSA, per germline. Trimming left V 5 bases short and J 6 bases short, with 13 bases between. There are 14 residues in the CDR3. CDR3 amino acids: CASSLPSVDEKLFF. The CDR3 DNA reads as TGTGCCAGCAGCCTACCCAGTGTCGATGAAAAACTGTTTTTT.

This sequence joins TRBV6-5 and TRBJ1-6; no firm D call. The CDR3 sequence is 12 residues long. V gave up 0 bases and J gave up 7 bases, with 1 base separating them. Germline V lookup: CDR1 MNHEY, CDR2 SVGAGI. For the CDR3, the DNA is TGTGCCAGCAGTTACTCGAATTCACCCCTCCACTTT. Its translation is CASSYSNSPLHF.

The chain couples TRBV5-1 to TRBJ1-1, with 11 bases aligning to TRBD1. Germline values: CDR1 SGHRS, CDR2 YFSETQ. CDR3 size: 15 residues. J was trimmed by 5 bases and V by 4 bases; bases with no gene match: 7. CDR3 region: CASSRTGGADTEAFF. The CDR3 DNA sequence: TGCGCCAGCAGCCGGACAGGGGGCGCGGATACTGAAGCTTTCTTT.

The rearrangement uses TRBV24-1 and TRBJ2-7, with TRBD1 matching 10 bases. Germline V lookup: CDR1 KGHDR, CDR2 SFDVKD. CDR3 length: 16 amino acids. Unmatched junction bases numbered 5, after V lost 4 bases and J lost 0 bases. As DNA, the CDR3 is TGTGCCACCAGTGACCCGGGACAGGGGAACTCCTACGAGCAGTACTTC. Amino acid sequence: CATSDPGQGNSYEQYF.

This rearrangement joins TRBV15 to TRBJ1-1; D perhaps matches TRBD1 (5 bases). Germline V CDR1 and CDR2: LNHNV, YYDKDF (reference sequence). The CDR3 loop spans 16 amino acids. The V end was cut by 0 bases, the J end by 3 bases, with 14 bases between. The CDR3, as DNA: TGTGCCACCAGCAGAGATGGTTGGGGGGTGGACACTGAAGCTTTCTTT. Translated: CATSRDGWGVDTEAFF.

In DNA, the CDR3 is TGTGCCAGCAGCCAAGATTTGGCGGGATCTCTCGGCGGTGAGCAGTTCTTC. This translates into CASSQDLAGSLGGEQFF. The rearrangement joins TRBV4-2 to TRBJ2-1; D perhaps matches TRBD2 (6 bases). This CDR3 is 17 amino acids long. Germline assignment: CDR1 LGHNA and CDR2 YNFKEQ. V was cut by 0 bases and J by 9 bases, with 21 bases left in between.

This chain joins TRBV14 and TRBJ2-1; 11 bases align to TRBD1. V was pared by 2 bases and J by 10 bases, with 10 bases of the junction left unmatched. The CDR3 sequence is 16 residues long. Germline assignment: CDR1 SGHDN and CDR2 FVKESK. CDR3 nucleotides: TGTGCCAGCAGCCAAATCCCGGGACAGGGGGATAACGAGCAGTTCTTC. Its protein product is CASSQIPGQGDNEQFF.

The rearrangement links TRBV30 to TRBJ1-2, with 7 bases that match TRBD1. V dropped 0 bases and J dropped 4; count of bases not matched to a gene: 14. This CDR3 comprises 17 residues. Germline V gene lookup returns CDR1 GTSNPN and CDR2 SVGIG (reference sequence). The CDR3 DNA is TGTGCCTGGAGTGTCCCAGGGACAGCCAAACCCTTCTATGGCTACACCTTC. Residues: CAWSVPGTAKPFYGYTF.

The chain recombines TRBV5-1 with TRBJ2-7; 11 bases are shared with TRBD2. The V gene end was trimmed by 4 bases and the J gene end by 3 bases; junction bases not matched to a gene: 6. The CDR3 loop spans 15 amino acids. Germline values: CDR1 SGHRS, CDR2 YFSETQ. The CDR3 DNA reads as TGCGCCAGCAGCGGAGGGACTAGCGGCATCTACGAGCAGTACTTC. It translates to CASSGGTSGIYEQYF.

J is TRBJ1-1 and V is TRBV14; 8 bases agree with TRBD1. Germline lookup yields CDR1 SGHDN and CDR2 FVKESK. Germline trimming cut 4 bases from V and 5 bases from J; bases unmatched to any gene: 9. CDR3 size: 15 residues. CDR3 in amino acids: CASSPLGQGETEAFF. CDR3 coding DNA: TGTGCCAGCAGCCCCTTAGGACAGGGAGAAACTGAAGCTTTCTTT.

The rearrangement uses TRBV19 and TRBJ1-6; unclear D gene. Deletions cut 3 bases from V and 7 bases from J, with 16 bases between. The germline V gene has CDR1 LNHDA and CDR2 SQIVND (reference sequence). CDR3 size: 16 residues. The CDR3 loop reads CASSIGYRRKNSPLHF. CDR3 in DNA: TGTGCCAGTAGTATCGGGTATCGACGGAAGAATTCACCCCTCCACTTT.

Here the CDR3 DNA reads TGTGCCAGCAGCCAAGATCACAGCGGGGCGGAGACCCAGTACTTC. Its protein is CASSQDHSGAETQYF. V and J are TRBV3-1 (or the pseudogene TRBV3-2) and TRBJ2-5; 7 positions match TRBD2. Looked up from germline, CDR1 is LGHDT and CDR2 is YNNKEL (reference sequence). The CDR3 has 15 amino acids. Trimming at V came to 0 bases and at J to 5 bases, leaving 6 bases not matched to a gene.

The chain combines TRBV4-1 with TRBJ2-3; D not resolved. V gave up 2 bases and J gave up 2 bases, with 11 bases separating them. Germline-derived CDR1 and CDR2 are MGHRA and YSYEKL. The CDR3 extends over 15 amino acids. The CDR3, as DNA: TGCGCCAGCAGCCAAAACGCTATAGTCACAGATACGCAGTATTTT. Its translation: CASSQNAIVTDTQYF.

V and J are TRBV6-1 and TRBJ1-5; 8 bases are a match to TRBD1. Trimming took 1 base from V and 7 from J; bases not matched to a gene: 9. From germline, CDR1 is MNHNS and CDR2 SASEGT. CDR3 length: 16 residues. For the CDR3, the DNA is TGTGCCAGCAGTGAAGTTGGTGACAGGGGAGGACAGCCCCAGCATTTT. It translates to CASSEVGDRGGQPQHF.

The rearrangement uses TRBV7-6 and TRBJ2-3; D unclear. This CDR3 contains 11 residues. Per the germline V gene, CDR1 is SGHVS and CDR2 is FNYEAQ. The V and J ends lost 5 bases and 6 bases respectively, with 6 bases between them. The CDR3 nucleotides are TGTGCCAGCAGCGGTCGGGATACGCAGTATTTT. Residues: CASSGRDTQYF.

This clone was observed a handful of times. The CDR3 is CASGFWTEAFF. In nucleotides, the CDR3 is TGTGCCAGCGGGTTCTGGACTGAAGCTTTCTTT. This chain uses TRBV12-3 or TRBV12-4 with TRBJ1-1; D gene uncertain. The CDR3 consists of 11 residues. The V end was cut by 8 bases, the J end by 5 bases, with 9 bases between.

The chain carries TRBV7-2 and TRBJ1-1, with D possibly TRBD1 on 5 matching bases. The CDR3 runs to 15 residues. V dropped 5 bases and J dropped 1 base, with 14 bases sitting between them. In germline, CDR1 is SGHTA, CDR2 FQGNSA. CDR3 in amino acids: CASSPLGVENTEAFF. The DNA of the CDR3 is TGTGCCAGCAGCCCATTGGGGGTGGAGAACACTGAAGCTTTCTTT.

The chain has TRBV5-1 and TRBJ2-1; 9 bases agree with TRBD1. CDR3 length: 14 amino acids. Germline loops: CDR1 SGHRS, CDR2 YFSETQ. After removal of 3 bases from V and 6 bases from J, the junction contained 4 bases not matched to a gene. CDR3 bases: TGCGCCAGCAGCTCGGGACAGGGAGGCAATGAGCAGTTCTTC. Translating gives CASSSGQGGNEQFF.

V and J are TRBV5-1 and TRBJ2-2, with 8 bases fitting TRBD1. This CDR3 region has 15 residues. Germline V gene sequence: CDR1 SGHRS, CDR2 YFSETQ. The V and J ends lost 5 bases and 4 bases, in that order; junction bases with no gene match: 7. CDR3 amino acids: CASRPDRGFTGELFF. DNA for the CDR3: TGCGCCAGCAGACCCGACAGGGGTTTCACCGGGGAGCTGTTTTTT.